Below, 5 T cell receptor beta chains from the same sample are listed, as sequenced in a study of shared clonotypes between healthy human individuals. Positively selected for CCR7, the CD45RO-negative cells used as naive CD8 cells excluded terminally differentiated effector memory CD45RA+ cells. Some clones are missing from TCRdb's copy, which holds only in-frame ones; the method was immunoSEQ multiplex PCR. The sample consists of more than 2 million clones, 85% to 95% of them appearing once. The source material was naive CD8+ T cells sorted from blood. The receptors here all came from a young man in good health.

The chain uses TRBV7-9 and TRBJ1-1, with 8 nucleotides matching TRBD1. Germline V gene data show CDR1 as SEHNR and CDR2 as FQNEAQ (reference sequence). The trim removed 5 bases at V and 4 bases at J, leaving 9 bases unmatched. The CDR3 has 15 residues. CDR3 residues: CASSAGQGSSTEAFF. CDR3 in DNA: TGTGCCAGCAGCGCAGGACAGGGATCGAGCACTGAAGCTTTCTTT.

This chain uses TRBV4-2 with TRBJ2-6, with D hard to call. The CDR3 is 15 residues long. Germline assignment: CDR1 LGHNA and CDR2 YNFKEQ. The V end was cut by 6 bases, the J end by 2 bases, with 11 bases between. The CDR3, as DNA: TGTGCCAGCAGTCCCGTTCCAACTGGGGCCAACGTCCTGACTTTC. Translated, it gives CASSPVPTGANVLTF.

In this sample, this clone turned up once. At the DNA level, this CDR3 is encoded by other sequences in the same sample as well. V and J are TRBV4-2 and TRBJ2-7, with D possibly matching TRBD2 (6 bases). Germline lookup yields CDR1 LGHNA and CDR2 YNFKEQ. Trimming stripped 0 bases from V and 0 bases from J, with 12 bases between. The length of the CDR3 is 16 residues. Written as DNA, the CDR3 is TGTGCCAGCAGCCAAGATACGGGGGAAAGCTCCTACGAGCAGTACTTC. Translation gives CASSQDTGESSYEQYF.

Concerning this clone itself: Other DNA sequences in the same sample also yield this CDR3. J is TRBJ1-1 and V is TRBV7-9; D possibly corresponds to TRBD1 (6 bases). Trimming removed 2 bases at V and 0 bases at J, with 10 bases between. This CDR3 comprises 15 residues. Germline values: CDR1 SEHNR, CDR2 FQNEAQ (reference sequence). The CDR3 DNA reads TGTGCCAGCAGCTTACCCAGGGGAATGAACACTGAAGCTTTCTTT. Amino acid sequence: CASSLPRGMNTEAFF.

This chain links TRBV10-3 with TRBJ2-4; D may correspond to TRBD1 or TRBD2 (5 bases each). The CDR3 runs 16 residues. Germline V gene data show CDR1 as ENHRY and CDR2 as SYGVKD. V was shortened by 1 base and J by 15 bases, with 25 bases between the two germline ends. CDR3 DNA sequence: TGTGCCATCAGTGAGTTGGGCGGAGGATATGACAGCGCTCTGTACTTC. Its protein is CAISELGGGYDSALYF.